The source of this T cell receptor beta chain is a study of control samples from healthy donors and cancer patients. The CDR3 has 17 amino acids. CDR1 and CDR2 from the germline V gene are SGHDT and YYEEEE. The J segment lost 9 bases and the V segment lost 3 bases, leaving 15 bases of the junction unmatched. The protocol was immunoSEQ multiplex PCR, while the TCRdb copy is restricted to in-frame clones and leaves out a portion. The sample records about 250,000 clones, about 80% being singletons. The sample comprised PBMCs. This chain uses TRBV5-6 with TRBJ1-6; TRBD1 matches 7 bases. The receptor comes from a woman aged 60-70 years with lung cancer. The CDR3 region has the DNA TGTGCCAGCAGCTCCAGGGGGGCCGGCAGGGCCGCTTCACCCCTCCACTTT. As protein: CASSSRGAGRAASPLHF.